Listed below are T cell receptor beta chains from one sample, sequenced in a study of T cells after yellow fever vaccination. TCRdb called the 5' RACE reads again in MiXCR, with one record for every CDR3 protein. Seen here are some 670,000 distinct CDR3 sequences, 9% to 15% observed once, and the top ten hold 14% to 15%. The source material was PBMCs, sampled on the day of the yellow fever booster vaccination. The receptors originated from a man in his thirties or forties who received the YFV17D yellow fever vaccine. The CDR3 runs from the conserved cysteine through the conserved F or W. Fields, in order: V gene, clone size, J gene, D gene, CDR3 protein, CDR3 DNA. A D gene is named only where the DNA matches it firmly. Size values are once, few and many counts, or a class for expanded clones, and some rows have none.

v_call: TRBV12-3/TRBV12-4
clone_size: many
j_call: TRBJ1-1
d_call: .
cdr3_aa: CASSFGSAKGVTEAFF
cdr3_nt: TGTGCCAGCAGTTTCGGTTCGGCGAAGGGGGTTACTGAAGCTTTCTTT

v_call: TRBV5-1
clone_size: .
j_call: TRBJ2-3
d_call: TRBD2
cdr3_aa: CASSLASSGRGTDTQYF
cdr3_nt: TGCGCCAGCAGCTTGGCATCTAGCGGGAGGGGGACAGATACGCAGTATTTT

v_call: TRBV7-2
clone_size: .
j_call: TRBJ2-2
d_call: .
cdr3_aa: CASSSQGGYRELFF
cdr3_nt: TGTGCCAGCAGCTCACAAGGGGGATACCGGGAGCTGTTTTTT

v_call: TRBV7-8
clone_size: many
j_call: TRBJ1-4
d_call: .
cdr3_aa: CASSLTGLNEKLFF
cdr3_nt: TGTGCCAGCAGCTTAACTGGCCTTAATGAAAAACTGTTTTTT

v_call: TRBV7-8
clone_size: few
j_call: TRBJ2-5
d_call: TRBD2
cdr3_aa: CASSPGTSGSSETQYF
cdr3_nt: TGTGCCAGCAGCCCTGGGACTAGCGGGAGCTCAGAGACCCAGTACTTC

v_call: TRBV6-1
clone_size: .
j_call: TRBJ2-1
d_call: .
cdr3_aa: CASRLGPPNEQFF
cdr3_nt: TGTGCCAGCAGACTAGGTCCACCCAATGAGCAGTTCTTC

v_call: TRBV7-2
clone_size: .
j_call: TRBJ2-4
d_call: TRBD1
cdr3_aa: CASSGQGALVKNIQYF
cdr3_nt: TGTGCCAGCAGCGGACAGGGGGCGCTTGTCAAAAACATTCAGTACTTC

v_call: TRBV12-3/TRBV12-4
clone_size: .
j_call: TRBJ2-7
d_call: .
cdr3_aa: CASSLGAPSGVLQEQYF
cdr3_nt: TGTGCCAGCAGTTTGGGGGCCCCCTCCGGCGTACTACAGGAGCAGTACTTC

v_call: TRBV20-1
clone_size: few
j_call: TRBJ1-3
d_call: .
cdr3_aa: CSAGGVTGNTIYF
cdr3_nt: TGCAGTGCTGGAGGGGTAACTGGAAACACCATATATTTT

v_call: TRBV19
clone_size: few
j_call: TRBJ2-1
d_call: .
cdr3_aa: CASSIIGEQFF
cdr3_nt: TGTGCCAGTAGTATAATTGGTGAGCAGTTCTTC

v_call: TRBV6-1
clone_size: .
j_call: TRBJ2-1
d_call: .
cdr3_aa: CASRRTYLRNEQFF
cdr3_nt: TGTGCCAGCAGGAGGACTTATTTGAGAAATGAGCAGTTCTTC

v_call: TRBV12-3/TRBV12-4
clone_size: .
j_call: TRBJ2-1
d_call: .
cdr3_aa: CASSLGGAGGNEQFF
cdr3_nt: TGTGCCAGCAGCCTTGGGGGCGCCGGGGGAAATGAGCAGTTCTTC

v_call: TRBV12-3/TRBV12-4
clone_size: .
j_call: TRBJ2-2
d_call: TRBD2
cdr3_aa: CASTFGLAARFGELFF
cdr3_nt: TGTGCCAGCACCTTCGGACTAGCGGCCCGCTTCGGGGAGCTGTTTTTT

v_call: TRBV9
clone_size: .
j_call: TRBJ2-7
d_call: .
cdr3_aa: CASSVGQKTYEQYF
cdr3_nt: TGTGCCAGCAGCGTAGGTCAGAAAACCTACGAGCAGTACTTC

v_call: TRBV5-1
clone_size: .
j_call: TRBJ2-1
d_call: TRBD1
cdr3_aa: CASSFLGQGQETQFF
cdr3_nt: TGCGCCAGCAGCTTTCTCGGACAGGGCCAAGAGACCCAGTTCTTC

v_call: TRBV5-6
clone_size: few
j_call: TRBJ2-5
d_call: TRBD2
cdr3_aa: CASSLSGTTVETQYF
cdr3_nt: TGTGCCAGCAGCTTGTCCGGGACTACTGTGGAGACCCAGTACTTC

v_call: TRBV4-3
clone_size: .
j_call: TRBJ1-5
d_call: .
cdr3_aa: CASSQDKLQGNQPQHF
cdr3_nt: TGCGCCAGCAGCCAAGATAAGTTACAGGGCAATCAGCCCCAGCATTTT

v_call: TRBV10-3
clone_size: .
j_call: TRBJ2-1
d_call: TRBD1
cdr3_aa: CASSGTGGNGFF
cdr3_nt: TGTGCCTCCTCCGGGACAGGGGGAAACGGGTTCTTC

v_call: TRBV6-2/TRBV6-3
clone_size: few
j_call: TRBJ2-7
d_call: .
cdr3_aa: CASSYLYESSYEQYF
cdr3_nt: TGTGCCAGCAGTTACTTGTACGAGAGCTCCTACGAGCAGTACTTC

v_call: TRBV9
clone_size: few
j_call: TRBJ2-5
d_call: TRBD1
cdr3_aa: CASSSTGGDWETQYF
cdr3_nt: TGTGCCAGCAGCTCCACAGGGGGCGACTGGGAGACCCAGTACTTC

v_call: TRBV11-2
clone_size: once
j_call: TRBJ1-5
d_call: .
cdr3_aa: CASSRGGNSNQPQHF
cdr3_nt: TGTGCCAGCAGCCGAGGGGGGAATAGCAATCAGCCCCAGCATTTT